This T cell receptor beta chain originates from a study of cytomegalovirus exposure and HLA in healthy donors (dated by TCRdb to the late 2010s). As for the study more broadly: According to an earlier analysis of around 600 of the donors, about 179 million T cells yielded 100 million or so unique TCR beta sequences and 276 Gb of sequence data. Roughly 310 gigabases of sequencing data and approximately 80 million unique TCR sequences were included in an early release covering about 700 HLA-typed donors. Of the roughly 390 genotyped donors, approximately 83% fell in the genetic ancestry cluster associated with self-reported Caucasian donors. The study aimed to test whether signatures of past pathogen exposure could be identified by cataloging public T cell receptors. Using immunosequencing, the study profiled T cell repertoires from 666 subjects and related those repertoires to cytomegalovirus serostatus. Along with the approximately 620-subject first cohort, a separate validation cohort of approximately 110 different subjects was used. High-throughput TCR immunosequencing, statistical association of individual TCRs with disease status, and machine learning were combined to predict cytomegalovirus infection status. A later analysis re-examined previously published TCR beta repertoires from more than 600 donors and added high-resolution HLA genotyping to investigate patterns of TCR occurrence. In the later analysis, no new phenotypic data were used to find candidate immune exposures; instead, reliance was placed on TCR beta sequences and their occurrence across donors. An earlier analysis of about 620 of the donors applied high-throughput TCR beta sequencing to assess whether each TCR beta V gene segment acted as functional or pseudogenic. Donor age, sex, ethnicity and CMV serostatus were compiled alongside the repertoire data. A later genetic analysis took genome-wide SNP genotypes for about three fifths of the 666 donors and used that subset as a discovery cohort. All discovery cohort repertoires had been generated using a single sequencing platform. Class I and class II HLA loci were covered by the typing at four-digit resolution. Typing coverage varied by locus: roughly 629-630 donors for A, B, C, DRB1 and DQB1; approximately 500 for DQA1; 600 to 610 for DPA1; roughly 470 for DPB1. Because of strong linkage in the cohort, a few DR-DQ haplotypes were treated as single units for association and clustering. Among about 400 genotyped donors of the cohort, an average of roughly 230,000 unique TCR beta nucleotide sequences was sequenced per donor, of which 15% to 20% were non-productive. The full study reports these points: Because counts were too low, roughly 17 rarely observed V segments, including chromosome 9 orphons, were left out of the earlier analysis of 587 of the donors. In a later genetic analysis, a missense DCLRE1C variant was associated with V-gene and J-gene trimming of TCR beta chains, and the association was replicated in an independent cohort. In an earlier analysis of a few hundred of the donors, most TCR beta V segments were observed in productive rearrangements about 90% or about 30% of the time, broadly matching IMGT annotations. The sequencing pipeline was judged likely to have produced a cluster of highly shared sequence variants as a technical artifact. According to a later analysis, parvovirus B19, influenza, CMV and Epstein-Barr virus appeared linked to several top co-occurrence clusters. Roughly uniform sequencing depth across donors was assumed in presence/absence analyses, although this assumption may not hold. In a later analysis, most CMV-associated TCR beta chains were found to appear HLA-restricted, with HLA associations seemingly driven largely by CMV exposure. A few of the identified cytomegalovirus-associated TCR beta chains were confirmed in vitro to be specific for cytomegalovirus antigens. It was suggested by the authors that the approach could potentially be generalized to other disease states and immunological phenotypes. The study listed 164 TCR beta chains as associated with cytomegalovirus. Immune exposure information for the cohort was limited to CMV serostatus. A further reported finding was that TCR beta sequences accurately predicted the HLA-A and HLA-B alleles for most subjects in the first cohort. Correlated functional status among segregating V segments might reflect linkage disequilibrium, but an unknown experimental factor could not be ruled out. Some IMGT-functional V segments, including TRBV6-2 and TRBV6-3, could not be distinguished by the 87-base-pair reads and were therefore excluded. When HLA alleles, especially DR and DQ, strongly co-occurred, attributing TCR associations to individual alleles was difficult. A later analysis associated roughly 17,000 TCR beta sequences with specific HLA alleles at a false discovery rate of 0.05. Compared with the approximately 700-donor mean, donors in an Asian-associated ancestry cluster had fewer N-insertions in productive TCRs, according to a later genetic analysis. According to a later analysis, TCR association rates differed among HLA loci, with DRB1 alleles showing the most associated TCRs and HLA-C alleles showing the fewest. HLA typing was unavailable for some donors at each locus, so association tests used only the typed subset. Most TCR sequences were observed very rarely across donors, whereas some public TCRs were present in many individuals. Compared with equally common non-associated chains, HLA-associated TCR beta chains in a later analysis were more clonally expanded and had lower generation probabilities. Cytomegalovirus status was reported to be diagnosed by the classifier with high specificity and sensitivity in both the original and validation cohorts. In this cohort, only TCR beta chains were sequenced, and detectable features were limited by the absence of alpha or paired-chain data.

Library generation was performed with the immunoSEQ multiplex PCR assay. A mixture of 60 forward primers for TCR Vbeta segments and 13 reverse primers for TCR Jbeta segments was used in the multiplex PCR. The CDR3 region of rearranged TCR beta genes was amplified from genomic DNA by a multiplex PCR assay. The Illumina HiSeq System was used to sequence the amplified TCR beta libraries as 87-base-pair reads. For the original study's pipeline: In a later analysis, roughly 80 million unique TCR beta chains were counted across the 500 to 850 repertoires, and about 10 million of these chains were shared by at least two donors. A nearest-neighbor algorithm error-corrected the raw reads and collapsed the reads into unique sequences, merging closely related sequences to remove PCR and sequencing errors. Alignment of CDR3 sequences to IMGT reference sequences was used to assign V, D and J gene segments. Each retained sequence needed at least a six-nucleotide match to both a V gene segment and a J gene segment. Rearrangements were called productive when the CDR3 lacked stop codons and stayed in frame with V and J; all others were non-productive. Following IMGT convention, CDR3 was defined as the stretch from the second conserved V-encoded cysteine up to the conserved J-encoded phenylalanine. The earlier analysis of roughly 590 of the donors excluded any sequence lacking an unambiguous match to a single V gene segment. An earlier analysis of 500 to 600 of the donors classified V segments as functional when productive rearrangements were above 56.7% and as segregating when the standard deviation between donors was above 5%. A statistical classification framework was built for diagnosing cytomegalovirus status from the catalog of TCR beta chain sequences. A later analysis assigned V and J genes by comparing TCR nucleotide sequences with IMGT/GENE-DB human TR gene sequences. In a later analysis, CDR3 sequences and most-parsimonious VDJ recombination scenarios were assigned using the TCRdist pipeline. In a later analysis, every TCR beta chain was defined by the combination of its CDR3 amino acid sequence and its V-gene family, and reads without a unique V-gene family were dropped. A later analysis removed 592 highly shared, low-generation-probability nucleotide sequences to deal with suspected cross-contamination and a sequencing artifact. A later analysis calculated a clonal expansion index for each public chain from normalized within-repertoire ranks of inferred template counts. Generation probabilities in a later analysis came from a VDJ recombination model fitted to out-of-frame rearrangements, and those results were checked against IGoR. In a later analysis, hypergeometric tests were used to score TCR-TCR, TCR-HLA and TCR-CMV co-occurrence, with a repertoire-size bias correction applied to TCR pairs. In a later analysis, false discovery rates were estimated by permuting HLA or CMV assignments 20 times. In a later analysis, co-occurring TCRs were grouped using DBSCAN, and TCRdist sequence similarity was added for clustering within HLA-allele-positive subsets. Repertoires with fewer than 30,000 or more than 120,000 public chains, plus five repertoires with anomalous nucleotide sharing, were excluded from co-occurrence clustering. Held by TCRdb, this immuneACCESS table contains in-frame sequences only and omits some clones. Under half of the omission traces to an unresolved V gene where checked; the cause of the rest is unknown. That table supplies the V and J calls and clone size; D and trimming were determined from the DNA. The sample table contains 100,000 to 150,000 clones; only one count was recorded for around four fifths of them. 3.6% of the sample rests with the top ten.

The CDR3, cysteine through phenylalanine, is 15 amino acids long. This entry keeps only the CDR3 DNA: 45 bases, framed from base 1. For CDR1 and CDR2, the germline V gene lists LGHNT and FRNRAP. Trimming takes 1 base off V and 5 bases off J; junction bases not matched to a gene: 5. With regard to this clone: No antigen is known for it. Per-nucleotide qualities are absent, and no much larger clonotype sits a single base away.

The cohort comprised 666 healthy bone marrow donors. At the time of sampling, every cohort member was nominally healthy, though immune exposures that went unrecorded were likely present. The donor tested CMV seropositive and was one of the 289 seropositive cohort members. Each donor provided a peripheral blood sample, and peripheral blood mononuclear cells were used for TCR beta sequencing. Genomic DNA extraction from the blood cell samples was performed with the Qiagen DNeasy Blood Extraction Kit. The chain links TRBV12-5 with TRBJ2-3; 8 central bases correspond to TRBD1. Input material: PBMCs. The source of this sequence is a woman aged 40 to 50 in good health and CMV-seropositive. In nucleotide form, the sequence is TGTGCTAGTGGTTTGGGGCAGGGGGCCCAAGATACGCAGTATTTT. Translation gives CASGLGQGAQDTQYF.